This T cell receptor (beta chain) was documented in a study of T-cell memory formation after mild COVID-19. Study results and limitations: Mostly located in CM and EM were contracting CD4+ clones, with contracting CD8+ clones located in EMRA. There were some responding clones in pre-infection memory, which suggested that cross-reactive memory had joined. Clones contracting day 15 to 85 were balanced CD4/CD8; later expanders leaned CD4+.

In TCRdb, the 5' RACE reads were re-called with MiXCR into one record per CDR3 protein. The sample gives 200,000 to 300,000 distinct CDR3 sequences, 15% of which show up once; 2% to 2.5% is in the top ten. Germline CDR1 and CDR2: SGHRS and YFSETQ. This CDR3 is built from 13 residues. Trimming cost V 2 bases and J 3 bases, with 8 bases left between them. Turning to this clonotype: Its antigen remains unknown.

The sequenced material came from PBMCs or a T cell subset sorted from them (not recorded which). The chain couples TRBV5-1 to TRBJ1-1; D gene uncertain. The sequence derives from an adult woman who had mild COVID-19 (a few samples of this study predate the infection). Cell type and time point are not known. CDR3 sequence (DNA): TGCGCCAGCAGCTTCGGGCTCCACACTGAAGCTTTCTTT. Its protein product is CASSFGLHTEAFF.